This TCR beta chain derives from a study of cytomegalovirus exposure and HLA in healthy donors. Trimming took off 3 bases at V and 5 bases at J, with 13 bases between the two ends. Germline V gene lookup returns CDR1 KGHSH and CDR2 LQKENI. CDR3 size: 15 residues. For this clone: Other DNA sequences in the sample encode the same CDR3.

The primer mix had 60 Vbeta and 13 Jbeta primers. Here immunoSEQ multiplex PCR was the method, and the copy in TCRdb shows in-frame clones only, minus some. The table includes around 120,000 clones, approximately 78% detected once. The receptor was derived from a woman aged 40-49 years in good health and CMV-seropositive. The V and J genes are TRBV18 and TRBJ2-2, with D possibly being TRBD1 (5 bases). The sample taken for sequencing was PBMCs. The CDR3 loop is CASSPRQGSTGELFF. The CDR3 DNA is TGTGCCAGCTCACCGCGGCAGGGAAGTACCGGGGAGCTGTTTTTT.